These 29 T cell receptor beta chains were sequenced from one sample in a study of T cell changes during pregnancy in multiple sclerosis. The table came from immunoSEQ multiplex PCR; TCRdb's copy has only in-frame clones and leaves some out. The sample contains approximately 60,000 clones, just over 90% of which appear only once. Sequenced material: peripheral blood, taken in the second trimester of pregnancy. The receptors here all came from a female donor with multiple sclerosis, enrolled in a pregnancy study.

This sequence joins TRBV5-6 and TRBJ1-6; D possibly corresponds to TRBD1 (6 bases). Trimming removed 3 bases from V and 0 bases from J, with 19 bases in between. From germline, CDR1 is SGHDT and CDR2 YYEEEE. CDR3 length equals 19 residues. The CDR3 nucleotides are TGTGCCAGCAGCTCGGTCGACGGGGGGGGCGCCTCCTATAATTCACCCCTCCACTTT. It codes for CASSSVDGGGASYNSPLHF.

This clone came up once. A junction boundary mismatches the germline segment, possibly from a read error. The chain has TRBV6-5 and TRBJ1-6; D uncertain. CDR1 is MNHEY, CDR2 SVGAGI, per germline. The CDR3 spans 15 residues. The CDR3 loop reads CASSYMVEGNTPLHF. CDR3 DNA sequence: TGTGCCAGCAGTTATATGGTTGAGGGTAATACACCCCTCCACTTT.

V and J are TRBV7-9 and TRBJ1-2; maybe TRBD1 (5 bases). The CDR3 extends over 14 amino acids. CDR1 and CDR2 from the germline V gene are SEHNR and FQNEAQ (reference sequence). Deletions cut 11 bases from V and 4 bases from J, with 20 bases between. CDR3 sequence: CAAPLNGGTYGYTF. The CDR3 DNA follows: TGTGCCGCCCCCCTAAACGGCGGGACCTATGGCTACACCTTC.

This clone was picked up one time. The chain carries TRBV5-5 and TRBJ2-2; 8 bases map to TRBD1. The CDR3 has 16 amino acids. The J segment lost 7 bases and the V segment lost 4 bases, leaving 12 bases of the junction unmatched. The germline CDR1 and CDR2 sequences are SGHKS and YYEKEE (reference sequence). In DNA, the CDR3 is TGTGCCAGCAGCCTAACGGTCAGGGGGCCCCACGGGGAGCTGTTTTTT. This sequence encodes CASSLTVRGPHGELFF.

V is TRBV30 and J is TRBJ1-1, with 10 bases lining up with TRBD1. The length of the CDR3 is 13 residues. CDR1 GTSNPN and CDR2 SVGIG come from the germline V gene (reference sequence). V shed 7 bases and J 6 bases; nucleotides not matched to a gene: 8. CDR3 in amino acids: CASAETGGSEAFF. CDR3 nucleotides: TGTGCCTCCGCCGAGACAGGGGGCTCTGAAGCTTTCTTT.

The chain is built from TRBV2 and TRBJ1-6; 7 nucleotides match TRBD1. The junction had 4 bases not matched to a gene; V was cut back by 6 bases and J by 5 bases. The CDR3 sequence is 14 residues long. Germline CDR1 and CDR2: SNHLY and FYNNEI. The CDR3 DNA follows: TGTGCCAGCAGCGAGACAGGGAATAATTCACCCCTCCACTTT. Translated: CASSETGNNSPLHF.

The chain employs TRBV30 and TRBJ2-5; 12 bases map to TRBD2. In germline, CDR1 is GTSNPN, CDR2 SVGIG (reference sequence). The CDR3 spans 14 residues. The J segment lost 4 bases and the V segment lost 6 bases, leaving 6 bases of the junction unmatched. CDR3 sequence reads: CACPSGGGSETQYF. CDR3 nucleotides: TGTGCCTGTCCTAGCGGGGGGGGATCAGAGACCCAGTACTTC.

The table lists this clone with a few counts. The chain couples TRBV4-1 to TRBJ1-5, with TRBD1 matching 9 bases. There are 13 residues in the CDR3. Germline V lookup: CDR1 MGHRA, CDR2 YSYEKL. V dropped 4 bases and J dropped 9; count of bases not matched to a gene: 4. The CDR3 is CASSPSTGGPQHF. The CDR3 DNA reads as TGCGCCAGCAGCCCTTCGACAGGGGGGCCCCAGCATTTT.

V is TRBV6-6 and J is TRBJ2-1, with TRBD1 matching 10 bases. The J segment lost 11 bases and the V segment lost 1 base, leaving 11 bases of the junction unmatched. The CDR3 totals 16 residues. The germline V gene has CDR1 MNHNY and CDR2 SVGAGI (reference sequence). CDR3 sequence: CASSYLGTGAPLKQFF. CDR3 nucleotide sequence: TGTGCCAGCAGTTACTTGGGGACAGGGGCTCCCCTAAAGCAGTTCTTC.

This chain links TRBV7-3 with TRBJ2-2, with D possibly being TRBD2 (7 bases). Trimming took off 0 bases at V and 4 bases at J, with 12 bases between the two ends. The CDR3 runs to 16 residues. Germline V CDR1 and CDR2: SGHTA, FQGTGA. Here the CDR3 DNA reads TGTGCCAGCAGCTTAACAGGGGGGGGAGGCACCGGGGAGCTGTTTTTT. The encoded protein is CASSLTGGGGTGELFF.

This chain links TRBV7-3 with TRBJ2-3; the D is unclear. Germline V gene data show CDR1 as SGHTA and CDR2 as FQGTGA. V was trimmed by 3 bases and J by 0 bases, leaving 4 bases between them. The CDR3 is made up of 13 amino acids. The CDR3 spells CASSFLSTDTQYF. In DNA, the CDR3 is TGTGCCAGCAGCTTCCTAAGCACAGATACGCAGTATTTT.

The chain employs TRBV5-1 and TRBJ1-1, with D unresolved. This CDR3 is built from 14 residues. The ends were cut back, 5 bases at V and 4 bases at J, with 15 bases in the middle. Germline loops: CDR1 SGHRS, CDR2 YFSETQ. The CDR3 nucleotides are TGCGCCAGCAGAATTTCAAGTGCGGGCACTGAAGCTTTCTTT. Translating it yields CASRISSAGTEAFF.

V and J are TRBV11-2 and TRBJ1-2; a possible D gene is TRBD1 (5 bases). The germline V gene encodes CDR1 SGHAT and CDR2 FQNNGV. The V gene lost 3 bases and the J gene lost 4 bases, with 12 bases spanning the gap. CDR3 length: 14 residues. CDR3 protein: CASSFNRDFYGYTF. The DNA for the CDR3 is TGTGCCAGCAGCTTTAATAGGGACTTCTATGGCTACACCTTC.

This sequence joins TRBV7-2 and TRBJ2-7; 8 positions match TRBD2. Germline CDR1 SGHTA, CDR2 FQGNSA. The CDR3 is 18 residues long. With 4 bases clipped from V and 0 bases from J, the junction kept 14 bases outside the gene matches. CDR3 sequence (DNA): TGTGCCAGCAGCTGGTCCCCGGGGGAGCGGGGGTCCTCCTACGAGCAGTACTTC. Its translation is CASSWSPGERGSSYEQYF. Drawing the rest from reference TRBV7-2 and TRBJ2-7, the complete variable domain is GAGVSQSPSNKVTEKGKDVELRCDPISGHTALYWYRQSLGQGLEFLIYFQGNSAPDKSGLPSDRFSAERTGGSVSTLTIQRTQQEDSAVYLCASSWSPGERGSSYEQYFGPGTRLTVT.

This clone came up a few times. This rearrangement joins TRBV7-8 to TRBJ1-5; 7 nucleotides match TRBD1. This CDR3 has 14 amino acids. Germline-derived CDR1 and CDR2 are SGHVS and FQNEAQ. V trimming: 3 bases; J trimming: 6 bases; junction bases outside the gene matches: 5. CDR3 coding DNA: TGTGCCAGCAGCTTGACAGGGTGGGTTCAGCCCCAGCATTTT. It encodes CASSLTGWVQPQHF.

The chain employs TRBV4-3 and TRBJ2-7, with D possibly TRBD2 on 5 matching bases. The CDR3 covers 16 residues. CDR1 is LGHNA and CDR2 is YSLEER in the germline V gene. Between the trimmed V and J ends, which lost 5 bases and 3 bases, there was a span of 20 bases. The CDR3 loop is CASSVLAASYGYEQYF. CDR3 DNA sequence: TGCGCCAGCAGCGTCCTAGCTGCTTCGTACGGCTACGAGCAGTACTTC.

The J gene is TRBJ2-5, the V gene TRBV7-9, with D unresolved. The V end was cut by 2 bases, the J end by 2 bases, with 9 bases between. The CDR3 has 14 residues. Per the germline V gene, CDR1 is SEHNR and CDR2 is FQNEAQ (reference sequence). The DNA for the CDR3 is TGTGCCAGCAGCTTATTTGGCAGGCAAGAGACCCAGTACTTC. Protein: CASSLFGRQETQYF.

The chain uses TRBV10-1 and TRBJ1-1, with TRBD1 matching over 9 bases. The ends lost 5 bases at V and 0 bases at J; junction bases unmatched: 7. The CDR3 runs to 16 residues. Looked up from germline, CDR1 is WNHNN and CDR2 is SYGVQD (reference sequence). The CDR3, as DNA: TGCGCCAGCAGTAGAGACAGGGGGTTTCTGAACACTGAAGCTTTCTTT. Protein product: CASSRDRGFLNTEAFF.

This clone showed up just once. The J gene is TRBJ2-3, the V gene TRBV5-4; D gene uncertain. Looked up from germline, CDR1 is SGHNT and CDR2 is YYREEE (reference sequence). The CDR3 has 12 residues. With 0 bases removed from V and 4 bases from J, the gap between germline ends came to 3 bases. CDR3 in DNA: TGTGCCAGCAGCTTGGTAGCAGATACGCAGTATTTT. This gives the protein CASSLVADTQYF.

The sample holds a few counts of this clone. The chain uses TRBV6-5 and TRBJ1-3, with D possibly TRBD1 on 5 matching bases. The CDR3 is 14 residues long. Germline loops: CDR1 MNHEY, CDR2 SVGAGI. V lost 4 bases and J 4 bases, leaving 11 bases between the germline ends. The CDR3 bases are TGTGCCAGCAGTTTGGGGCCAGGGGGAAACACCATATATTTT. It codes for CASSLGPGGNTIYF.

The genes are TRBV4-3 and TRBJ2-7; 13 nucleotides match TRBD2. Germline values: CDR1 LGHNA, CDR2 YSLEER. CDR3 length: 18 residues. The J segment lost 6 bases and the V segment lost 4 bases, leaving 15 bases of the junction unmatched. The CDR3 sequence is CASSRTGTSGAEGLEQYF. In nucleotides, the CDR3 is TGCGCCAGCAGCCGAACCGGGACTAGCGGGGCGGAGGGGCTCGAGCAGTACTTC.

The chain couples TRBV2 to TRBJ2-5; D remains ambiguous. Looked up from germline, CDR1 is SNHLY and CDR2 is FYNNEI. The V end lost 7 bases, the J end lost 1 base, and 10 bases lay between the germline ends. The CDR3 has 13 residues. CDR3 DNA: TGTGCCAGCAAAGAGTCGCTCCAAGAGACCCAGTACTTC. Encoded protein: CASKESLQETQYF. Drawing the rest from reference TRBV2 and TRBJ2-5, the complete variable domain is EPEVTQTPSHQVTQMGQEVILRCVPISNHLYFYWYRQILGQKVEFLVSFYNNEISEKSEIFDDQFSVERPDGSNFTLKIRSTKLEDSAMYFCASKESLQETQYFGPGTRLLVL.

The count of this clone is one. The CDR3 sequence is CASSELSRQGGGYTF. The CDR3 nucleotides are TGTGCCAGCAGTGAATTGTCGAGACAGGGTGGTGGCTACACCTTC. The rearrangement joins TRBV6-1 to TRBJ1-2, with 7 bases aligning to TRBD1. Germline V gene lookup returns CDR1 MNHNS and CDR2 SASEGT. This CDR3 has 15 amino acids. Germline trimming cut 2 bases from V and 7 bases from J; bases unmatched to any gene: 10.

The chain recombines TRBV28 with TRBJ2-1; tentative D call: TRBD2 (5 bases). This CDR3 contains 15 residues. V was shortened by 8 bases and J by 0 bases, with 14 bases between the two germline ends. The germline V gene encodes CDR1 MDHEN and CDR2 SYDVKM. CDR3 sequence (DNA): TGTGCCAGCCACGCCGGACTCATCTCCTACAATGAGCAGTTCTTC. It encodes CASHAGLISYNEQFF.

This chain connects TRBV6-5 to TRBJ1-1, with D maybe TRBD1 (5 bases). V was trimmed by 2 bases and J by 6 bases, leaving 10 bases between them. Germline CDR1 reads MNHEY; CDR2 reads SVGAGI. This CDR3 region has 13 residues. CDR3 sequence reads: CASSYQRGAEAFF. DNA of the CDR3: TGTGCCAGCAGTTACCAAAGGGGCGCTGAAGCTTTCTTT.

This chain joins TRBV21-1 and TRBJ2-3; whether TRBD2, the table's D call, matches the DNA was not checked. TRBV21-1 is tagged as a pseudogene. This CDR3 contains 19 residues. The CDR3: CASSKGAGSSGAITDTQYF. CDR3 coding DNA: TGTGCCAGCAGCAAAGGGGCGGGGAGTAGCGGGGCAATTACAGATACGCAGTATTTT.

The V and J genes are TRBV30 and TRBJ1-5; TRBD1 matches 7 bases. This CDR3 is built from 16 residues. Losses at the gene ends were 0 bases for V and 0 bases for J; bases not matched to a gene: 5. CDR1 and CDR2 from the germline V gene are GTSNPN and SVGIG (reference sequence). CDR3 coding DNA: TGTGCCTGGAGTGTAGGGACAGTCTTTAGCAATCAGCCCCAGCATTTT. It translates to CAWSVGTVFSNQPQHF.

About this clone: This sample also contains other DNA sequences that code for the same CDR3. V usage is TRBV30 and J usage is TRBJ1-3; D ambiguous. Trimming stripped 0 bases from V and 5 bases from J, with 8 bases between. The germline V gene encodes CDR1 GTSNPN and CDR2 SVGIG (reference sequence). CDR3 length: 13 amino acids. The CDR3, as DNA: TGTGCCTGGAGTGTATCCGGGAGAAACACCATATATTTT. This gives the protein CAWSVSGRNTIYF.

This chain connects TRBV2 to TRBJ2-7; TRBD1 matches 7 bases. Germline CDR1 and CDR2: SNHLY and FYNNEI. This CDR3 contains 15 residues. V lost 3 bases, J lost 2 bases, and 7 bases stayed unmatched. The CDR3 here is CASSDPGQKTYEQYF. CDR3 coding DNA: TGTGCCAGCAGTGATCCGGGACAGAAAACCTACGAGCAGTACTTC.